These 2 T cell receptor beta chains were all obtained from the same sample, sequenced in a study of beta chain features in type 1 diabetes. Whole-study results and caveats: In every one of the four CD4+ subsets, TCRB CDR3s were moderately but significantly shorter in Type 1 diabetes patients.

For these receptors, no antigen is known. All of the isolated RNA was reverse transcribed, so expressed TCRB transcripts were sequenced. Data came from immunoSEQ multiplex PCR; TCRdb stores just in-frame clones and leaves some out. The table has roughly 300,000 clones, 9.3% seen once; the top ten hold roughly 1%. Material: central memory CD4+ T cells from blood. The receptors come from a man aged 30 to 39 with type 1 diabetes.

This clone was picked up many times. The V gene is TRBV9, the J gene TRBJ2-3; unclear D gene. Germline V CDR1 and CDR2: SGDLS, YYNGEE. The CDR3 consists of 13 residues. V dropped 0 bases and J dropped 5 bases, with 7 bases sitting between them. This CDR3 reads CASSVDIGDTQYF. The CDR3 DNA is TGTGCCAGCAGCGTAGACATAGGAGATACGCAGTATTTT.

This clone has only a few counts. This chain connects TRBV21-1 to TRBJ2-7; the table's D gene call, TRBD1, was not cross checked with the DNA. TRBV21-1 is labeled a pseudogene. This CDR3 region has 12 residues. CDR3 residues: CASSNGHDEQYF. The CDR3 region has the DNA TGTGCCAGCAGCAACGGACACGACGAGCAGTACTTC.